The 21 T cell receptor beta chains in this list originate from one sample, sequenced in a study of cytomegalovirus exposure and HLA in healthy donors. The primer mix had 60 Vbeta and 13 Jbeta primers. Data came from immunoSEQ multiplex PCR; TCRdb stores just in-frame clones and leaves some out. The sample totals 150,000 to 250,000 clones. The source material was PBMCs. Every receptor here comes from a boy younger than 18 in good health and CMV-seronegative.

V and J are TRBV28 and TRBJ1-5; TRBD1 agrees at 8 bases. V trimming: 4 bases; J trimming: 3 bases; junction bases outside the gene matches: 5. CDR3 length: 15 residues. CDR1 and CDR2 from the germline V gene are MDHEN and SYDVKM. CDR3 nucleotide sequence: TGTGCCAGCAGTTACGCAGGGGGCGCCAATCAGCCCCAGCATTTT. Translated: CASSYAGGANQPQHF.

The chain links TRBV2 to TRBJ2-2; 10 positions agree with TRBD2. CDR1 SNHLY and CDR2 FYNNEI come from the germline V gene. CDR3 length equals 15 residues. V lost 1 base, J lost 6 bases, and 2 bases stayed unmatched. CDR3 amino acids: CASSEGLAGAGELFF. CDR3 bases: TGTGCCAGCAGTGAAGGGCTAGCGGGGGCCGGGGAGCTGTTTTTT.

The rearrangement joins TRBV29-1 to TRBJ2-5; TRBD1 matches 10 bases. The J call is in doubt because the DNA end fits TRBJ2-7 better. CDR3 length: 13 residues. Per germline, CDR1 SQVTM and CDR2 ANQGSEA. In nucleotides, the CDR3 is TGCAGCGTGACAGGGGGCCCCGCCTACGAGCAGTACTTC. Its translation is CSVTGGPAYEQYF.

Written as DNA, the CDR3 is TGCAGCGCCAAGACTAGCGGGGACTCCAATGAGCAGTTCTTC. Its protein is CSAKTSGDSNEQFF. The chain employs TRBV29-1 and TRBJ2-1; 11 nucleotides align to TRBD2. The CDR3 has 14 amino acids. CDR1 SQVTM and CDR2 ANQGSEA come from the germline V gene. Germline trimming cut 7 bases from V and 6 bases from J; bases unmatched to any gene: 8.

V and J are TRBV5-6 and TRBJ1-2; no clear D. V gave up 2 bases and J gave up 7 bases, with 18 bases separating them. The CDR3 loop spans 15 amino acids. CDR1 and CDR2 (germline): SGHDT, YYEEEE. CDR3 bases: TGTGCCAGCAGCTTCTCCCTCCAGCGGGGAAGTGGCTACACCTTC. It encodes CASSFSLQRGSGYTF.

V is TRBV7-9 and J is TRBJ2-2; a weak D match, TRBD2 (6 bases). V dropped 5 bases and J dropped 5 bases, with 12 bases sitting between them. The CDR3 is 14 residues long. Germline lookup yields CDR1 SEHNR and CDR2 FQNEAQ (reference sequence). The CDR3 loop is CASSPTRITGELFF. DNA for the CDR3: TGTGCCAGCAGCCCGACTAGAATTACCGGGGAGCTGTTTTTT.

CDR3 nucleotides: TGTGCTAGTGGCCCGGGAGGAGATACGCAGTATTTT. Residues: CASGPGGDTQYF. The chain employs TRBV12-5 and TRBJ2-3; 7 bases are a match to TRBD2. Germline CDR1 reads LGHNT; CDR2 reads FRNRAP. This CDR3 has 12 residues. The J segment lost 5 bases and the V segment lost 6 bases, leaving 2 bases of the junction unmatched.

CDR3: CASSRFNWTGAKETQYF. CDR3 in DNA: TGTGCCAGCAGCCGTTTCAACTGGACAGGCGCAAAAGAGACCCAGTACTTC. V gene TRBV7-9 combines with J gene TRBJ2-5; 7 nucleotides match TRBD1. V was clipped by 5 bases and J by 3 bases; unmatched bases: 15. Germline V gene data show CDR1 as SEHNR and CDR2 as FQNEAQ (reference sequence). The CDR3 runs to 17 residues.

V and J are TRBV27 and TRBJ2-1, with TRBD2 identical over 7 bases. J was trimmed by 7 bases and V by 6 bases; bases with no gene match: 3. Germline loops: CDR1 MNHEY, CDR2 SMNVEV (reference sequence). CDR3 length: 12 residues. CDR3 coding DNA: TGTGCCAGCAGGCGGGGAGGGAATGAGCAGTTCTTC. As protein: CASRRGGNEQFF.

The gene calls are TRBV28 and TRBJ1-2; 7 nucleotides align to TRBD1. The germline V gene encodes CDR1 MDHEN and CDR2 SYDVKM. The CDR3 runs 14 residues. The ends lost 7 bases at V and 7 bases at J; junction bases unmatched: 12. For the CDR3, the DNA is TGTGCCAGCACCTCCCCGGGACAGACTATTGGCTACACCTTC. Its translation is CASTSPGQTIGYTF.

The rearrangement links TRBV4-1 to TRBJ2-1, with 10 bases aligning to TRBD2. The CDR3 has 13 residues. The V and J ends lost 5 bases and 11 bases, in that order; junction bases with no gene match: 6. From germline, CDR1 is MGHRA and CDR2 YSYEKL. CDR3 amino acids: CASSGLADTKQFF. CDR3 DNA: TGCGCCAGCAGCGGACTAGCGGACACGAAGCAGTTCTTC.

The chain uses TRBV30 and TRBJ2-4, with 7 bases matching TRBD2. This CDR3 spans 15 amino acids. Trimming took 1 base from V and 1 from J; bases not matched to a gene: 4. CDR1 and CDR2 from the germline V gene are GTSNPN and SVGIG (reference sequence). The CDR3 is CAWSETGGAKNIQYF. The CDR3 nucleotides read TGTGCCTGGAGTGAAACCGGGGGGGCCAAAAACATTCAGTACTTC.

This sequence joins TRBV9 and TRBJ1-2; D is ambiguous. Between the trimmed V and J ends, which lost 1 base and 1 base, there was a span of 8 bases. The CDR3 consists of 14 residues. Germline loops: CDR1 SGDLS, CDR2 YYNGEE. The CDR3 sequence: CASSVYPLNYGYTF. The CDR3 bases are TGTGCCAGCAGCGTATATCCACTTAACTATGGCTACACCTTC.

This chain joins TRBV19 and TRBJ2-1; 9 bases match TRBD2. The length of the CDR3 is 14 residues. The germline V gene encodes CDR1 LNHDA and CDR2 SQIVND (reference sequence). V was clipped by 8 bases and J by 4 bases; unmatched bases: 6. CDR3 loop: CASSGRGGYNEQFF. The CDR3 DNA is TGTGCCAGTTCTGGGCGGGGGGGATACAATGAGCAGTTCTTC.

V and J are TRBV5-8 and TRBJ2-1, with D possibly being TRBD2 (5 bases). Germline CDR1 reads SGHTS; CDR2 reads YDEGEE. V was clipped by 4 bases and J by 2 bases, with 10 bases between them. This CDR3 is 14 amino acids long. The DNA of the CDR3 is TGTGCCAGCAGCCTGCTAGCAGCCTACAATGAGCAGTTCTTC. Residues: CASSLLAAYNEQFF.

This chain connects TRBV19 to TRBJ2-4; TRBD1 agrees at 8 bases. The V gene end was trimmed by 5 bases and the J gene end by 3 bases; junction bases not matched to a gene: 6. Germline loops: CDR1 LNHDA, CDR2 SQIVND (reference sequence). The CDR3 has 15 residues. The CDR3 DNA is TGTGCCAGTAGTCCGGACAGGGAAGTCAAAAACATTCAGTACTTC. It encodes CASSPDREVKNIQYF.

V is TRBV9 and J is TRBJ2-3, with D unclear. This CDR3 region has 15 residues. V was trimmed by 2 bases and J by 7 bases, leaving 17 bases between them. Germline assignment: CDR1 SGDLS and CDR2 YYNGEE. The CDR3 sequence is CASSVSPEATNTQYF. CDR3 in DNA: TGTGCCAGCAGCGTCTCCCCCGAGGCCACGAATACGCAGTATTTT.

This chain links TRBV6-1 with TRBJ2-7, with TRBD2 matching 7 bases. Germline-derived CDR1 and CDR2 are MNHNS and SASEGT. There are 15 residues in the CDR3. Trimming took 5 bases from V and 4 from J; bases not matched to a gene: 11. CDR3 bases: TGTGCCAGCAGTCCCCCCAGCCGGGGGGAGTACGAGCAGTACTTC. Its translation: CASSPPSRGEYEQYF.

The CDR3 DNA follows: TGCGCCAGCAAGGGGCCTAGCGGGGCCTACTACGAGCAGTACTTC. This codes for CASKGPSGAYYEQYF. The rearrangement uses TRBV10-2 and TRBJ2-7, with 9 bases lining up with TRBD2. The CDR3 extends over 15 amino acids. With V trimmed by 7 bases and J by 3 bases, 10 bases remained unmatched. Germline V gene lookup returns CDR1 WSHSY and CDR2 SAAADI.

The genes are TRBV28 and TRBJ1-3; no clear D gene. Trimming left V 6 bases short and J 4 bases short, with 16 bases between. The CDR3 covers 15 residues. The germline gives CDR1 MDHEN, CDR2 SYDVKM. The CDR3 loop reads CASSKIDPRGNTIYF. The CDR3 bases are TGTGCCAGCAGCAAAATCGACCCTAGGGGAAACACCATATATTTT.

This rearrangement joins TRBV7-2 to TRBJ1-5; 7 nucleotides line up with TRBD1. V lost 5 bases, J lost 2 bases, and 6 bases stayed unmatched. Germline lookup yields CDR1 SGHTA and CDR2 FQGNSA. The CDR3 is made up of 15 amino acids. DNA for the CDR3: TGTGCCAGCAGCCCAGACAGGGCTGGCAATCAGCCCCAGCATTTT. The encoded protein is CASSPDRAGNQPQHF.